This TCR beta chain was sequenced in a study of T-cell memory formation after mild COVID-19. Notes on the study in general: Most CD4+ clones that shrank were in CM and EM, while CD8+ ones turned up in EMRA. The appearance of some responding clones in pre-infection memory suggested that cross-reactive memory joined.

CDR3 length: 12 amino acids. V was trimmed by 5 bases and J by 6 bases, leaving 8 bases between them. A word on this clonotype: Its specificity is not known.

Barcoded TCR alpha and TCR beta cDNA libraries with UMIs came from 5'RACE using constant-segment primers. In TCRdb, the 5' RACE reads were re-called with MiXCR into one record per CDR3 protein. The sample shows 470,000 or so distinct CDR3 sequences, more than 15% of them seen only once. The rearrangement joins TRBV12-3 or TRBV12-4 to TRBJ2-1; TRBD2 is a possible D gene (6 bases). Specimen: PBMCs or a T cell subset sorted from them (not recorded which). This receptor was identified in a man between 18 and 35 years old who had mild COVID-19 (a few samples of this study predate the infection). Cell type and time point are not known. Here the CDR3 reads CASSRGTNEQFF. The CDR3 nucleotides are TGTGCCAGCAGTCGGGGGACCAATGAGCAGTTCTTC.